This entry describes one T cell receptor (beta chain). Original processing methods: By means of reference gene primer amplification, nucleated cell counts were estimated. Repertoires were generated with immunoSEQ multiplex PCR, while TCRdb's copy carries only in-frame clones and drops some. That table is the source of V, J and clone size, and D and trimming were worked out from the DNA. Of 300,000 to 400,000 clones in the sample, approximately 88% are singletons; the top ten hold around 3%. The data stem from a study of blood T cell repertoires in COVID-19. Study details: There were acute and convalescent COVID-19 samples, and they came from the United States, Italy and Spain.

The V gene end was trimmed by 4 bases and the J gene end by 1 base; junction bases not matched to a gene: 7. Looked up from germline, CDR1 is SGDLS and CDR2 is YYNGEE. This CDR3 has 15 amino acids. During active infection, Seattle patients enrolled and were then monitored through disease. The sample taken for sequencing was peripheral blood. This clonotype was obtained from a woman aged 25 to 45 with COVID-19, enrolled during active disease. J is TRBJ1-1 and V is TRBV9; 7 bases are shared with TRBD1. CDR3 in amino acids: CASSPSRGKNTEAFF. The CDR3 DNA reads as TGTGCCAGCAGCCCCAGCAGGGGGAAGAACACTGAAGCTTTCTTT.